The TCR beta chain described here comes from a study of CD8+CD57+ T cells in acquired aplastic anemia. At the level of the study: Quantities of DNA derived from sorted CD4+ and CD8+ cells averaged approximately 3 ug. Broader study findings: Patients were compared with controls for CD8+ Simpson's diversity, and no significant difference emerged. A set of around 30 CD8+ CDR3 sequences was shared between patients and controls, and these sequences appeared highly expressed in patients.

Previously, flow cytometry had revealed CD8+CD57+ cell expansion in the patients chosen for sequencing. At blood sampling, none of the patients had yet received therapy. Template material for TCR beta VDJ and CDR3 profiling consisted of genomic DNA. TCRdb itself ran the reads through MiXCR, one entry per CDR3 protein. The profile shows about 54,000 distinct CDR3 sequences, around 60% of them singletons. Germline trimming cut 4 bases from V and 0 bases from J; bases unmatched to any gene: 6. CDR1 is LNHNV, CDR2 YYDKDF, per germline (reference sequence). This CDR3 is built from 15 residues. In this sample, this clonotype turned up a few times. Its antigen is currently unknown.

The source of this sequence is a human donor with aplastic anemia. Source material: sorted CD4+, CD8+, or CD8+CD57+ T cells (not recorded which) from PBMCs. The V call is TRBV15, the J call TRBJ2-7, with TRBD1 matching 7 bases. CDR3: CATSTETGYSYEQYF. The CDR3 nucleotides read TGTGCCACCAGCACCGAGACAGGGTACTCCTACGAGCAGTACTTC.